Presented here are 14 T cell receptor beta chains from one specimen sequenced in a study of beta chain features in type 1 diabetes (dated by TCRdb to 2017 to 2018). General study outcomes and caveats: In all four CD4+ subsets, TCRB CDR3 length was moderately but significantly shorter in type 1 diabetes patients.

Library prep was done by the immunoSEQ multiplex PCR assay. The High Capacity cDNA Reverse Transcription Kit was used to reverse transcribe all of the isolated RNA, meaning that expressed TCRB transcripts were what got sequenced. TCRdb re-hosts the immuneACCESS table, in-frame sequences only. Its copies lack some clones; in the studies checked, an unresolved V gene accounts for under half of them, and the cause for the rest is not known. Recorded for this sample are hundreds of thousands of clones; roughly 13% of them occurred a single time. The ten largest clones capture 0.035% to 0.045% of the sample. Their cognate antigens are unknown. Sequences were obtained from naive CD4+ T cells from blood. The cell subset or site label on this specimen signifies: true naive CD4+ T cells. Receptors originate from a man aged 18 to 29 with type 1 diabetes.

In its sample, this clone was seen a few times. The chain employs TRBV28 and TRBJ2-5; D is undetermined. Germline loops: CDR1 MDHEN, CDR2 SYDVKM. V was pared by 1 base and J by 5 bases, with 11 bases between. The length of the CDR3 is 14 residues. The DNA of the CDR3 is TGTGCCAGCAGTTTATATGGTAGCCCTGAGACCCAGTACTTC. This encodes CASSLYGSPETQYF.

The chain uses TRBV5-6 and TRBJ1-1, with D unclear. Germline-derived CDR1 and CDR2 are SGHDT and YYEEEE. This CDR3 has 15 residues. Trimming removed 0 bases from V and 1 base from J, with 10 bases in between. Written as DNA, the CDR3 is TGTGCCAGCAGCTTGGATCCCTCGGGGAACACTGAAGCTTTCTTT. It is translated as CASSLDPSGNTEAFF. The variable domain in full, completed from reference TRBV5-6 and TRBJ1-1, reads DAGVTQSPTHLIKTRGQQVTLRCSPKSGHDTVSWYQQALGQGPQFIFQYYEEEERQRGNFPDRFSGHQFPNYSSELNVNALLLGDSALYLCASSLDPSGNTEAFFGQGTRLTVV.

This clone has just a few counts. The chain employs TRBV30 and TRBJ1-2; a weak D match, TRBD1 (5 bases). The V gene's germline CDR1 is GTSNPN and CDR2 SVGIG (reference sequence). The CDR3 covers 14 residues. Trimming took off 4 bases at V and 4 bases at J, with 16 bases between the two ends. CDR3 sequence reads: CAWTTLGRGYGYTF. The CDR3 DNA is TGTGCCTGGACTACCCTGGGACGGGGCTATGGCTACACCTTC.

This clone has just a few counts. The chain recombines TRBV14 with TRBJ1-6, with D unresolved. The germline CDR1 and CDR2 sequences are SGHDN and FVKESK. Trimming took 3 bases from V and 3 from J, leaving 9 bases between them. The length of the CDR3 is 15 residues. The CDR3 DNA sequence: TGTGCCAGCAGCCACGGACTGTTCTATAATTCACCCCTCCACTTT. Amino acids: CASSHGLFYNSPLHF.

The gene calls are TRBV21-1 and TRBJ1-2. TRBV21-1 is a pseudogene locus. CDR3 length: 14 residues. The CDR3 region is CASTRSRTNYGYTF. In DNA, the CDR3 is TGTGCCAGCACGAGGAGCCGGACTAACTATGGCTACACCTTC.

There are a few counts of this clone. CDR3 protein: CAWSRGSSGNTIYF. CDR3 in DNA: TGTGCCTGGAGTCGCGGGTCCTCTGGAAACACCATATATTTT. The V gene is TRBV30, the J gene TRBJ1-3; unclear D gene. The CDR3 has 14 amino acids. Germline values: CDR1 GTSNPN, CDR2 SVGIG (reference sequence). V was clipped by 2 bases and J by 0 bases, with 8 bases between them. The entire variable domain, with the rest obtained from reference TRBV30 and TRBJ1-3, is as follows: SQTIHQWPATLVQPVGSPLSLECTVEGTSNPNLYWYRQAAGRGLQLLFYSVGIGQISSEVPQNLSASRPQDRQFILSSKKLLLSDSGFYLCAWSRGSSGNTIYFGEGSWLTVV.

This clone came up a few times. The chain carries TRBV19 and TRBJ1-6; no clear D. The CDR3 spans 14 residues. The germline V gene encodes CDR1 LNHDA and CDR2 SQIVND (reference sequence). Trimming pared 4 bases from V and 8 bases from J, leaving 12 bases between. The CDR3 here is CASSTDGRDSPLHF. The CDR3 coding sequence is TGTGCCAGTAGTACGGACGGGAGGGATTCACCCCTCCACTTT.

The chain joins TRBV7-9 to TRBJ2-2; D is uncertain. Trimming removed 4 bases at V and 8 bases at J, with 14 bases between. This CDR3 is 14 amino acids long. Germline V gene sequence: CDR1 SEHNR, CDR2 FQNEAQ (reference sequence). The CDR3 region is CASSSRQTWGELFF. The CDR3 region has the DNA TGTGCCAGCAGCTCGCGCCAGACCTGGGGGGAGCTGTTTTTT.

CDR3 nucleotides: TGCAGCGTTAGTCGGGAGGCCCAGGAGACAGATACGCAGTATTTT. This gives the protein CSVSREAQETDTQYF. The chain joins TRBV29-1 to TRBJ2-3; 7 bases are shared with TRBD2. Trimming at V came to 5 bases and at J to 3 bases, leaving 11 bases not matched to a gene. The CDR3 is made up of 15 amino acids. In germline, CDR1 is SQVTM, CDR2 ANQGSEA.

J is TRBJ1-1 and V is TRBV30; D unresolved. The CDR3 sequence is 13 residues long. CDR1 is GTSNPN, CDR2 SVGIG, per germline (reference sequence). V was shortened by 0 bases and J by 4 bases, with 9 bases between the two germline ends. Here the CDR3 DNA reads TGTGCCTGGAGTGTAGCGGGATCCACTGAAGCTTTCTTT. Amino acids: CAWSVAGSTEAFF. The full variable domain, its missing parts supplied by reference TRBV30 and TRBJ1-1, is SQTIHQWPATLVQPVGSPLSLECTVEGTSNPNLYWYRQAAGRGLQLLFYSVGIGQISSEVPQNLSASRPQDRQFILSSKKLLLSDSGFYLCAWSVAGSTEAFFGQGTRLTVV.

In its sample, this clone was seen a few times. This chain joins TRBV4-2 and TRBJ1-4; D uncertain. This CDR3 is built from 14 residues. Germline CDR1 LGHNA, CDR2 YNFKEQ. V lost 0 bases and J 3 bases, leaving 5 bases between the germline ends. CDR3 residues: CASSQDYSNEKLFF. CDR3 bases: TGTGCCAGCAGCCAAGATTACTCTAATGAAAAACTGTTTTTT.

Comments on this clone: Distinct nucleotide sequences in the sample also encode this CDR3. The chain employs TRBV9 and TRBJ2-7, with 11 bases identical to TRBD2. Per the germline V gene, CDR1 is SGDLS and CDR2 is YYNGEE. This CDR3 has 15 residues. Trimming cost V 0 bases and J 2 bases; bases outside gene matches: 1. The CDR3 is CASSVGLAGTYEQYF. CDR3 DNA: TGTGCCAGCAGCGTAGGACTAGCGGGGACCTACGAGCAGTACTTC.

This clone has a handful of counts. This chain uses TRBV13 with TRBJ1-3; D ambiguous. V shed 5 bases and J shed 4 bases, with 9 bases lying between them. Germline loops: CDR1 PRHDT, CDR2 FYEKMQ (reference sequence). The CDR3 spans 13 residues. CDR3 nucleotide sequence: TGTGCCAGCAGCCCCTCCCAGGGAAACACCATATATTTT. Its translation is CASSPSQGNTIYF.

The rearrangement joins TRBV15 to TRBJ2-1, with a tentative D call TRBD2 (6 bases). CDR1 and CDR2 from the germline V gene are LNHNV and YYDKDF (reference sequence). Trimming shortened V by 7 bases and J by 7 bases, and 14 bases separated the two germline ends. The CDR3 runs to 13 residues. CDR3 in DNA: TGTGCCACCACTTGGGACTTCCGGAATGAGCAGTTCTTC. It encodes CATTWDFRNEQFF. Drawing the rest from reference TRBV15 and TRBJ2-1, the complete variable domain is DAMVIQNPRYQVTQFGKPVTLSCSQTLNHNVMYWYQQKSSQAPKLLFHYYDKDFNNEADTPDNFQSRRPNTSFCFLDIRSPGLGDTAMYLCATTWDFRNEQFFGPGTRLTVL.